This T cell receptor beta chain was retrieved from a study of cytomegalovirus exposure and HLA in healthy donors. Germline trimming cut 3 bases from V and 6 bases from J; bases unmatched to any gene: 5. Germline CDR1 is SGHDT and CDR2 is YYEEEE. The CDR3 contains 13 residues. The study ran its PCR with 60 Vbeta and 13 Jbeta primers. Generated by immunoSEQ multiplex PCR, the TCRdb table keeps only in-frame clones and is missing some. Among about 130,000 clones listed, under 90% were seen once. The gene calls are TRBV5-6 and TRBJ2-7, with 8 bases fitting TRBD1. The sample taken for sequencing was PBMCs. The TCR was taken from a woman between 35 and 50 years old in good health and CMV-seronegative. The chain's CDR3 is CASSYRGIGEQYF. CDR3 in DNA: TGTGCCAGCAGCTACAGGGGGATTGGCGAGCAGTACTTC.